The 10 T cell receptor beta chains reported below all come from one sample, sequenced in a study of blood T cell repertoires in COVID-19. This table comes from immunoSEQ multiplex PCR, and its TCRdb copy is limited to in-frame clones, with some not included. The repertoire includes a few hundred thousand clones, approximately 78% of them detected once, and 4.5% to 6% sits in the top ten. Material: PBMCs or T cells enriched from blood (not recorded which). The receptors come from a man in his forties who had been exposed to COVID-19.

This chain joins TRBV10-3 and TRBJ2-3, with D possibly being TRBD2 (7 bases). V gave up 6 bases and J gave up 1 base, with 8 bases separating them. The germline V gene encodes CDR1 ENHRY and CDR2 SYGVKD. The CDR3 extends over 13 amino acids. The CDR3 region is CAISGGRTDTQYF. As DNA, the CDR3 is TGTGCCATCAGCGGGGGGCGCACAGATACGCAGTATTTT.

The rearrangement links TRBV29-1 to TRBJ2-1; D is uncertain. Germline loops: CDR1 SQVTM, CDR2 ANQGSEA. The V end was cut by 4 bases, the J end by 6 bases, with 4 bases between. This CDR3 spans 10 amino acids. The CDR3 loop reads CSVVGNEQFF. CDR3 sequence (DNA): TGCAGCGTTGTCGGCAATGAGCAGTTCTTC.

The chain links TRBV3-1 (or the pseudogene TRBV3-2) to TRBJ2-4; 10 positions agree with TRBD1. Germline CDR1 LGHDT, CDR2 YNNKEL (reference sequence). This CDR3 has 16 residues. V shed 2 bases and J 8 bases; nucleotides not matched to a gene: 9. The CDR3 region has the DNA TGTGCCAGCAGCCAACAAAAAAGGACAGGGGGGGACATTCAGTACTTC. It yields the protein CASSQQKRTGGDIQYF.

The CDR3 nucleotides are TGTGCCAGCAGCCACGGCTCCTACGAGCAGTACTTC. Its protein product is CASSHGSYEQYF. The chain has TRBV7-3 and TRBJ2-7; D is undetermined. Trimming left V 5 bases short and J 0 bases short, with 5 bases between. The CDR3 covers 12 residues. From germline, CDR1 is SGHTA and CDR2 FQGTGA. The whole variable domain, filled in from reference TRBV7-3 and TRBJ2-7, reads GAGVSQTPSNKVTEKGKYVELRCDPISGHTALYWYRQSLGQGPEFLIYFQGTGAADDSGLPNDRFFAVRPEGSVSTLKIQRTERGDSAVYLCASSHGSYEQYFGPGTRLTVT.

The gene calls are TRBV24-1 and TRBJ2-1; the match to TRBD2 covers 7 bases. The CDR3 is 18 residues long. Germline V lookup: CDR1 KGHDR, CDR2 SFDVKD. The ends lost 2 bases at V and 0 bases at J; junction bases unmatched: 9. The CDR3 reads CATSDSLAAVSSYNEQFF. The CDR3 DNA reads as TGTGCCACCAGTGATTCCCTAGCGGCTGTTAGCTCCTACAATGAGCAGTTCTTC.

A note on this clone: Other DNA sequences in this sample translate to the same CDR3. The genes are TRBV3-1 (or the pseudogene TRBV3-2) and TRBJ2-1; 14 bases match TRBD2. The CDR3 extends over 17 amino acids. With 4 bases clipped from V and 8 bases from J, the junction kept 10 bases outside the gene matches. The germline V gene encodes CDR1 LGHDT and CDR2 YNNKEL (reference sequence). CDR3 coding DNA: TGTGCCAGCAGCCCGGGACTAGCGGGAGTTCATGGCGATGAGCAGTTCTTC. Translation: CASSPGLAGVHGDEQFF.

J is TRBJ2-2 and V is TRBV10-1; 8 nucleotides match TRBD2. J was trimmed by 7 bases and V by 2 bases; bases with no gene match: 9. This CDR3 has 16 residues. Germline CDR1 and CDR2: WNHNN and SYGVQD (reference sequence). In DNA form, the CDR3 reads TGCGCCAGCAGTGAGCCGGGACTAGGTACCGGCGGGGAGCTGTTTTTT. Translated, it gives CASSEPGLGTGGELFF.

The chain recombines TRBV7-8 with TRBJ2-5, with TRBD2 matching 8 bases. Germline assignment: CDR1 SGHVS and CDR2 FQNEAQ. CDR3 length equals 14 residues. Unmatched junction bases numbered 3, after V lost 2 bases and J lost 4 bases. CDR3 protein: CASSLLSGRETQYF. CDR3 in DNA: TGTGCCAGCAGCTTACTAAGCGGGAGAGAGACCCAGTACTTC.

The chain joins TRBV2 to TRBJ2-2; a weak D match, TRBD1 (5 bases). Germline V gene sequence: CDR1 SNHLY, CDR2 FYNNEI. This CDR3 is built from 14 residues. Trimming left V 7 bases short and J 7 bases short, with 16 bases between. CDR3 DNA sequence: TGTGCCAGCATGGCCAGGGATATCCTCGGGGAGCTGTTTTTT. It specifies CASMARDILGELFF.

As for this clone: Additional DNA sequences in this sample encode the identical CDR3. This chain links TRBV9 with TRBJ1-2; D might be TRBD1 (5 bases). The ends were cut back, 0 bases at V and 7 bases at J, with 7 bases in the middle. The CDR3 has 12 residues. Per germline, CDR1 SGDLS and CDR2 YYNGEE. CDR3 DNA sequence: TGTGCCAGCAGCGTAGGTAGGGGTGGCTACACCTTC. Its translation: CASSVGRGGYTF.